The 19 T cell receptor beta chains reported below all come from one sample, sequenced in a study of blood T cell repertoires in COVID-19. This table comes from immunoSEQ multiplex PCR, and its TCRdb copy is limited to in-frame clones, with some not included. The table includes 500,000 or so clones, approximately 90% detected once. Source material: PBMCs or T cells enriched from blood (not recorded which). These receptors were collected from a woman between 18 and 30 years old who had recovered from COVID-19.

This clone was observed a few times. V is TRBV5-6 and J is TRBJ2-7, with 10 bases aligning to TRBD1. Trimming took 5 bases from V and 4 from J; bases not matched to a gene: 6. The CDR3 consists of 14 residues. Germline CDR1 reads SGHDT; CDR2 reads YYEEEE. The CDR3 region has the DNA TGTGCCAGCAGGACCCGGGACAGGGGTTACGAGCAGTACTTC. It specifies CASRTRDRGYEQYF.

This chain uses TRBV5-1 with TRBJ2-5, with 14 bases that match TRBD2. Germline V lookup: CDR1 SGHRS, CDR2 YFSETQ. Trimming removed 2 bases from V and 8 bases from J; junction bases left unmatched: 8. The CDR3 is made up of 16 amino acids. The CDR3 region is CASSFRLAGGIDTQYF. CDR3 nucleotides: TGCGCCAGCAGCTTCCGACTAGCGGGGGGGATAGATACCCAGTACTTC.

This chain links TRBV18 with TRBJ1-2; D may be TRBD1 (5 bases). The length of the CDR3 is 19 residues. Between the trimmed V and J ends, which lost 4 bases and 4 bases, there was a span of 28 bases. The V gene's germline CDR1 is KGHSH and CDR2 LQKENI. The CDR3 nucleotides are TGTGCCAGCTCACTATCATTTTCCCAGACCTCGACAGTTTCCTATGGCTACACCTTC. As protein: CASSLSFSQTSTVSYGYTF.

This chain links TRBV5-1 with TRBJ2-7; possibly TRBD2 for D (5 bases). Trimming stripped 4 bases from V and 7 bases from J, with 21 bases between. From germline, CDR1 is SGHRS and CDR2 YFSETQ. CDR3 length: 15 amino acids. CDR3 loop: CASSRRTQAGGEQYF. Here the CDR3 DNA reads TGCGCCAGCAGCCGCAGGACTCAAGCCGGTGGAGAGCAGTACTTC. Looking up the rest from reference TRBV5-1 and TRBJ2-7 gives the full variable domain: KAGVTQTPRYLIKTRGQQVTLSCSPISGHRSVSWYQQTPGQGLQFLFEYFSETQRNKGNFPGRFSGRQFSNSRSEMNVSTLELGDSALYLCASSRRTQAGGEQYFGPGTRLTVT.

The chain carries TRBV27 and TRBJ1-1; 7 bases line up with TRBD1. After removal of 6 bases from V and 4 bases from J, the junction contained 8 bases not matched to a gene. Looked up from germline, CDR1 is MNHEY and CDR2 is SMNVEV (reference sequence). The CDR3 is made up of 14 amino acids. The CDR3 loop reads CASRRDSRTTEAFF. In DNA form, the CDR3 reads TGTGCCAGCAGGAGGGACAGTAGGACCACTGAAGCTTTCTTT.

The chain uses TRBV10-1 and TRBJ1-3, with a possible D match to TRBD1 (5 bases). V dropped 6 bases and J dropped 0 bases, with 18 bases sitting between them. This CDR3 is 17 amino acids long. The germline V gene has CDR1 WNHNN and CDR2 SYGVQD (reference sequence). The CDR3 DNA reads as TGCGCCAGCAGCCCGGACATCTCGCTCTTCTCTGGAAACACCATATATTTT. It is translated as CASSPDISLFSGNTIYF.

V usage is TRBV27 and J usage is TRBJ2-1, with 9 bases fitting TRBD2. V lost 0 bases and J lost 7; bases outside the gene matches: 10. Germline loops: CDR1 MNHEY, CDR2 SMNVEV (reference sequence). CDR3 size: 17 residues. The CDR3 DNA reads TGTGCCAGCAGTTTATCCTCCGGGACTAGCTATGTGAATGAGCAGTTCTTC. Residues: CASSLSSGTSYVNEQFF.

The chain carries TRBV5-1 and TRBJ1-2; the match to TRBD1 covers 7 bases. V trimming: 4 bases; J trimming: 4 bases; junction bases outside the gene matches: 13. Germline-derived CDR1 and CDR2 are SGHRS and YFSETQ. The length of the CDR3 is 16 residues. The CDR3 spells CASSDPDRSNLYGYTF. The CDR3 DNA reads as TGCGCCAGCAGCGACCCGGACAGGTCCAACCTCTATGGCTACACCTTC. The complete variable domain, with remaining parts taken from reference TRBV5-1 and TRBJ1-2, reads KAGVTQTPRYLIKTRGQQVTLSCSPISGHRSVSWYQQTPGQGLQFLFEYFSETQRNKGNFPGRFSGRQFSNSRSEMNVSTLELGDSALYLCASSDPDRSNLYGYTFGSGTRLTVV.

This chain joins TRBV11-2 and TRBJ2-5; D possibly corresponds to TRBD1 (6 bases). Between the trimmed V and J ends, which lost 5 bases and 2 bases, there was a span of 15 bases. This CDR3 has 15 amino acids. Germline values: CDR1 SGHAT, CDR2 FQNNGV. The CDR3 region has the DNA TGTGCCAGCAGCATACGGACAGCCCTGCAAGAGACCCAGTACTTC. It specifies CASSIRTALQETQYF.

V is TRBV4-2 and J is TRBJ2-1; 7 bases are a match to TRBD2. Germline values: CDR1 LGHNA, CDR2 YNFKEQ. The trim removed 0 bases at V and 1 base at J, leaving 3 bases unmatched. This CDR3 spans 16 amino acids. The CDR3 coding sequence is TGTGCCAGCAGCCAAGAGGGAGGGAGGTCCTACAATGAGCAGTTCTTC. Protein: CASSQEGGRSYNEQFF.

This clone has more than one count but fewer than ten. V and J are TRBV28 and TRBJ2-7, with D maybe TRBD2 (7 bases). V was shortened by 4 bases and J by 3 bases, with 13 bases between the two germline ends. From germline, CDR1 is MDHEN and CDR2 SYDVKM. The CDR3 has 14 residues. CDR3 region: CASSSQGGYYEQYF. DNA for the CDR3: TGTGCCAGCAGTTCACAGGGAGGGTACTACGAGCAGTACTTC.

The chain has TRBV7-9 and TRBJ2-7; TRBD2 aligns across 8 bases. Trimming took 4 bases from V and 4 from J; bases not matched to a gene: 9. CDR3 length equals 15 residues. Germline-derived CDR1 and CDR2 are SEHNR and FQNEAQ (reference sequence). CDR3 in amino acids: CASSSPRGGQYEQYF. CDR3 DNA: TGTGCCAGCAGCTCTCCCCGCGGGGGGCAGTACGAGCAGTACTTC.

The chain uses TRBV5-4 and TRBJ1-2, with 7 bases fitting TRBD1. The CDR3 extends over 15 amino acids. Germline loops: CDR1 SGHNT, CDR2 YYREEE (reference sequence). V shed 1 base, J shed 5 bases, and the junction held 8 bases outside the gene matches. The CDR3 sequence: CASSLRQGALYGYTF. In DNA, the CDR3 is TGTGCCAGCAGCTTGCGACAGGGCGCCTTATATGGCTACACCTTC.

The genes are TRBV4-1 and TRBJ2-3; TRBD2 agrees at 14 bases. The V segment lost 2 bases and the J segment 4 bases; nucleotides outside the gene matches: 8. The CDR3 extends over 18 amino acids. CDR1 is MGHRA and CDR2 is YSYEKL in the germline V gene. CDR3 DNA: TGCGCCAGCAGCCAACACCATACGACTAGCGGGGGGGCAGATACGCAGTATTTT. As protein: CASSQHHTTSGGADTQYF.

The J gene is TRBJ1-6, the V gene TRBV5-4; D is undetermined. This CDR3 has 17 residues. Per the germline V gene, CDR1 is SGHNT and CDR2 is YYREEE (reference sequence). Trimming left V 4 bases short and J 0 bases short, with 14 bases between. The CDR3 DNA sequence: TGTGCCAGCAGCGAGGACTCCCCGAGCTCCTATAATTCACCCCTCCACTTT. Translating gives CASSEDSPSSYNSPLHF.

V and J are TRBV18 and TRBJ1-2, with TRBD1 as a possible D gene (6 bases). Germline loops: CDR1 KGHSH, CDR2 LQKENI. The CDR3 is made up of 17 amino acids. The V end was cut by 3 bases, the J end by 4 bases, with 21 bases between. CDR3 amino acids: CASSPRDAGQPAYGYTF. CDR3 coding DNA: TGTGCCAGCTCACCCCGCGACGCCGGACAGCCCGCCTATGGCTACACCTTC.

The rearrangement uses TRBV5-1 and TRBJ1-1, with no clear D. CDR3 size: 15 residues. Looked up from germline, CDR1 is SGHRS and CDR2 is YFSETQ. Deletions cut 3 bases from V and 3 bases from J, with 15 bases between. CDR3: CASSSLGMKDTEAFF. The CDR3 coding sequence is TGCGCCAGCAGCTCCCTCGGGATGAAGGACACTGAAGCTTTCTTT.

The CDR3 DNA is TGTGCCAGCAGCTTCCCAGGCAGCTTGAACACTGAAGCTTTCTTT. It is translated as CASSFPGSLNTEAFF. The gene calls are TRBV12-1 and TRBJ1-1; no DNA check was done on the table's D call, TRBD1. TRBV12-1 is flagged as a pseudogene. The CDR3 has 15 residues.

This clone was seen only once. The genes are TRBV7-9 and TRBJ2-7, with a possible D match to TRBD1 (5 bases). The CDR3 is made up of 14 amino acids. Germline assignment: CDR1 SEHNR and CDR2 FQNEAQ (reference sequence). Trimming pared 5 bases from V and 4 bases from J, leaving 15 bases between. CDR3 DNA sequence: TGTGCCAGCAGCCCCAGGGAAGGAGCGTACGAGCAGTACTTC. Its translation is CASSPREGAYEQYF.